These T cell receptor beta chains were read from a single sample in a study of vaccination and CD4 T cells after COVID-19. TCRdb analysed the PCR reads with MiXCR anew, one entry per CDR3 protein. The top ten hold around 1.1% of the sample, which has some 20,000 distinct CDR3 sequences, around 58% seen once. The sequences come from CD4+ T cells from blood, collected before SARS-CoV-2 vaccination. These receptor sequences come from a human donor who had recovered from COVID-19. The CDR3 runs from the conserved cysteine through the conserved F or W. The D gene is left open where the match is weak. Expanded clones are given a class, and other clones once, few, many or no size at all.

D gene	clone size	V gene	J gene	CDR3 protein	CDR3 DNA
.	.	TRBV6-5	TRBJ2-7	CASSSSTGSYEQYF	TGTGCCAGCAGTTCCTCGACAGGATCCTACGAGCAGTACTTC
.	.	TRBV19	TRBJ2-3	CASSSLDASTDTQYF	TGTGCCAGTAGTAGCCTCGACGCTAGCACAGATACGCAGTATTTT
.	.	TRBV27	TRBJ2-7	CASSLLDSLPYEQYF	TGTGCCAGCAGTTTACTGGACAGTCTCCCCTACGAGCAGTACTTC
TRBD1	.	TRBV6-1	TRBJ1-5	CASSEALRGGNSNQPQHF	TGTGCCAGCAGTGAAGCGCTAAGAGGGGGCAACAGCAATCAGCCCCAGCATTTT
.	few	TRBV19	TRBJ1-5	CASSMLGGNQPQHF	TGTGCCAGTAGTATGTTAGGGGGCAATCAGCCCCAGCATTTT
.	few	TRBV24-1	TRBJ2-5	CATSDPQLAQETQYF	TGTGCCACCAGTGATCCCCAACTGGCCCAGGAGACCCAGTACTTC
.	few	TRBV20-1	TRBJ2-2	CSANRNTGELFF	TGCAGTGCTAATAGGAACACCGGGGAGCTGTTTTTT
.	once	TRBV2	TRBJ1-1	CASSEVVGESRGKAFF	TGTGCCAGCAGTGAAGTTGTTGGGGAGTCACGGGGTAAAGCTTTCTTT
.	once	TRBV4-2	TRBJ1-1	CASSQVTAGGVSEAFF	TGTGCCAGCAGCCAAGTCACCGCGGGGGGCGTCTCTGAAGCTTTCTTT
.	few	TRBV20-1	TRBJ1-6	CSARDPTGPDNSPLHF	TGCAGTGCTAGAGATCCAACCGGGCCGGATAATTCACCCCTCCACTTT
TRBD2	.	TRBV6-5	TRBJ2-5	CASSYSLLAGEETQYF	TGTGCCAGCAGTTACTCGCTACTAGCGGGAGAAGAGACCCAGTACTTC
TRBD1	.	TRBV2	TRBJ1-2	CASGQGLGYTF	TGTGCCAGTGGACAGGGGCTCGGCTACACCTTC
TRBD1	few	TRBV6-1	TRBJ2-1	CASSLGDRGLGDNEQFF	TGTGCCAGCAGCCTAGGGGACAGGGGCCTGGGGGACAATGAGCAGTTCTTC
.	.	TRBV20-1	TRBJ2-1	CSARGTGYNEQFF	TGCAGTGCTAGAGGGACGGGCTACAATGAGCAGTTCTTC
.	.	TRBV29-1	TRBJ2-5	CSGNQGRETQYF	TGCAGCGGCAATCAGGGGAGAGAGACCCAGTACTTC
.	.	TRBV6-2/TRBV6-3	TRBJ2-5	CASLSIGVETQYF	TGTGCCAGCCTGAGTATAGGGGTGGAGACCCAGTACTTC
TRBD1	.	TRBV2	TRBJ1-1	CASRRQGGDTEAFF	TGTGCCAGCAGGCGACAGGGTGGAGACACTGAAGCTTTCTTT
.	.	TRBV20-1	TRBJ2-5	CSANDDNQETQYF	TGCAGTGCTAACGACGACAACCAAGAGACCCAGTACTTC
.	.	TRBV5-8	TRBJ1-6	CASSLDPFPDNSPLHF	TGTGCCAGCAGCTTGGACCCTTTTCCGGATAATTCACCCCTCCACTTT
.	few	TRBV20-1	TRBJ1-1	CSGGERSTEAFF	TGCAGTGGCGGGGAAAGGAGCACTGAAGCTTTCTTT
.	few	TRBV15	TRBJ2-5	CATSRVRQTQETQYF	TGTGCCACCAGCAGGGTTCGACAGACACAAGAGACCCAGTACTTC
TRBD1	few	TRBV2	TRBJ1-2	CASRGTGSAGYTF	TGTGCCAGCAGAGGGACAGGGTCGGCTGGCTACACCTTC
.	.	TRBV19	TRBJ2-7	CASSLGGDRAYEQYF	TGTGCCAGTAGTCTCGGGGGGGACAGGGCCTACGAGCAGTACTTC
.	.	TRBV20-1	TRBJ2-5	CSASSVQETQYF	TGCAGTGCTAGCTCAGTCCAAGAGACCCAGTACTTC
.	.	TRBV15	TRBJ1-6	CATSRDWFKNSPLHF	TGTGCCACCAGCAGAGACTGGTTCAAGAATTCACCCCTCCACTTT
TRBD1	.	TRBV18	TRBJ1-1	CASSPQGAENTEAFF	TGTGCCAGCTCACCCCAGGGGGCGGAGAACACTGAAGCTTTCTTT
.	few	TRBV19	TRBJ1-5	CASRLVRASNQPQHF	TGTGCCAGTAGATTGGTGAGGGCGAGCAATCAGCCCCAGCATTTT
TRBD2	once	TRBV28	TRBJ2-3	CASVTSGTDTQYF	TGTGCCAGCGTAACTAGCGGAACAGATACGCAGTATTTT
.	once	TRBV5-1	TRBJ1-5	CASSLDVNQPQHF	TGCGCCAGCAGCTTGGATGTCAATCAGCCCCAGCATTTT
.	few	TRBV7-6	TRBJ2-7	CASSSGQWDEQYF	TGTGCCAGCAGCTCAGGACAGTGGGACGAGCAGTACTTC
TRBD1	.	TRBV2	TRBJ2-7	CASSGDRVPYEQYF	TGTGCCAGCAGTGGGGACAGGGTCCCTTACGAGCAGTACTTC
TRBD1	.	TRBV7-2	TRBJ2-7	CASSLTGQGIGEQYF	TGTGCCAGCAGCTTAACGGGACAGGGGATTGGGGAGCAGTACTTC
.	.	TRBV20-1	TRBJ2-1	CSARVGSGGSYNEQFF	TGCAGTGCTAGAGTTGGTAGCGGTGGCTCCTACAATGAGCAGTTCTTC
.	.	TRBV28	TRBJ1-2	CASSLGDATRGYTF	TGTGCCAGCAGTTTGGGTGACGCGACTCGGGGCTACACCTTC
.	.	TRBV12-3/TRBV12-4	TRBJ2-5	CASSLVGGTTSGTQYF	TGTGCCAGCAGTTTAGTAGGGGGGACAACAAGCGGGACCCAGTACTTC
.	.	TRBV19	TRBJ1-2	CASRLGNRGNYGYTF	TGTGCCAGTAGACTGGGAAACAGAGGAAACTATGGCTACACCTTC
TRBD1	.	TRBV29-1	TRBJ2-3	CSVRDRAITDAQYF	TGCAGCGTTCGCGACAGGGCAATAACCGATGCGCAGTATTTT
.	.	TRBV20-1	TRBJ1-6	CSASVSSYNSPLHF	TGCAGTGCTAGTGTCAGCTCCTATAATTCACCCCTCCACTTT
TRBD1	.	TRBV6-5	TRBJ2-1	CASSYPGTGVDEQFF	TGTGCCAGCAGTTATCCCGGGACAGGGGTGGATGAGCAGTTCTTC
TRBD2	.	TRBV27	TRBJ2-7	CASSRTSGTYEQYF	TGTGCCAGCAGTCGGACTAGCGGAACTTACGAGCAGTACTTC
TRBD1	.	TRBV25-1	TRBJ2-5	CASSEGSGRGYQETQYF	TGTGCCAGCAGTGAAGGGTCTGGCAGGGGGTACCAAGAGACCCAGTACTTC
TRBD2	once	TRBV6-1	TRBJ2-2	CASRESGRFSGELFF	TGTGCCAGCAGGGAGAGCGGGAGATTCTCCGGGGAGCTGTTTTTT
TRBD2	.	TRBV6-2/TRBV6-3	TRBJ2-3	CASSYSVAGVPDTQYF	TGTGCCAGCAGTTACTCCGTAGCGGGAGTTCCCGATACGCAGTATTTT
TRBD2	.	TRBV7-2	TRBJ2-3	CASSLTSGSIDTQYF	TGTGCCAGCAGCTTAACTAGCGGGAGTATAGATACGCAGTATTTT
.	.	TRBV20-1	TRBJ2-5	CSARDRWGQETQYF	TGCAGTGCTAGAGATCGATGGGGCCAAGAGACCCAGTACTTC
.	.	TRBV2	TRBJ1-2	CASRGTANYGYTF	TGTGCCAGCAGAGGTACCGCTAACTATGGCTACACCTTC